The 24 T cell receptor beta chains below come from one sample, sequenced in a study of siplizumab effects on memory and regulatory T cells. Libraries were prepared by immunoSEQ multiplex PCR; TCRdb keeps only in-frame clonotypes and omits some of them. The repertoire has just under 85,000 clones, approximately 86% of them found once; the top ten carry less than 2%. Material for sequencing was Tregs sorted from blood. These receptor sequences come from a human donor in good health.

A single count supports this clone. The rearrangement uses TRBV6-1 and TRBJ1-1; D perhaps matches TRBD1 (6 bases). Germline V gene data show CDR1 as MNHNS and CDR2 as SASEGT. The CDR3 loop spans 12 amino acids. Trimming shortened V by 9 bases and J by 2 bases, and 10 bases separated the two germline ends. CDR3 residues: CASSRGNTEAFF. CDR3 nucleotide sequence: TGTGCCAGTAGCAGGGGAAACACTGAAGCTTTCTTT.

This chain joins TRBV6-6 and TRBJ1-1; D unclear. V lost 8 bases to trimming and J lost 0 bases, with 7 bases between them. Looked up from germline, CDR1 is MNHNY and CDR2 is SVGAGI (reference sequence). This CDR3 comprises 12 residues. CDR3 residues: CASSKLNTEAFF. In DNA, the CDR3 is TGTGCCAGCTCCAAGTTGAACACTGAAGCTTTCTTT.

As DNA, the CDR3 is TGTGCCAGCAGTCGTAGCGGAAGCTCATATGGCTACACCTTC. It yields the protein CASSRSGSSYGYTF. The genes are TRBV28 and TRBJ1-2, with D hard to call. CDR3 length: 14 amino acids. Germline values: CDR1 MDHEN, CDR2 SYDVKM. The germline V and J ends were trimmed by 5 bases and 5 bases, with 15 bases remaining between them.

The gene calls are TRBV28 and TRBJ1-2; TRBD1 aligns across 12 bases. CDR1 is MDHEN and CDR2 is SYDVKM in the germline V gene. J lost 3 bases, V lost 3 bases, and 11 bases had no gene match. CDR3 size: 18 residues. CDR3 residues: CASSFSPGTGGPHYGYTF. CDR3 nucleotide sequence: TGTGCCAGCAGTTTTAGCCCCGGGACAGGGGGCCCGCACTATGGCTACACCTTC.

The chain links TRBV5-1 to TRBJ2-7; TRBD2 aligns across 15 bases. In germline, CDR1 is SGHRS, CDR2 YFSETQ. V shed 4 bases, J shed 1 base, and the junction held 6 bases outside the gene matches. The CDR3 is made up of 17 amino acids. The CDR3 is CASSLGLAGGLSYEQYF. Here the CDR3 DNA reads TGCGCCAGCAGCCTAGGACTAGCGGGGGGGCTTTCCTACGAGCAGTACTTC.

The count of this clone is one. J is TRBJ1-5 and V is TRBV10-1; D uncertain. The CDR3 runs to 13 residues. Deletions cut 4 bases from V and 4 bases from J, with 8 bases between. The germline CDR1 and CDR2 sequences are WNHNN and SYGVQD (reference sequence). The CDR3 sequence: CASSASGNQPQHF. The DNA of the CDR3 is TGCGCCAGCAGTGCAAGTGGGAATCAGCCCCAGCATTTT.

This chain uses TRBV4-1 with TRBJ1-4; D is perhaps TRBD1 (6 bases). Trimming took 2 bases from V and 5 from J, leaving 12 bases between them. This CDR3 is built from 15 residues. The germline CDR1 and CDR2 sequences are MGHRA and YSYEKL. As DNA, the CDR3 is TGCGCCAGCAGCCAACCGACAGGAGCGAATGAAAAACTGTTTTTT. Translation gives CASSQPTGANEKLFF.

This clone appeared a single time. The rearrangement uses TRBV5-6 and TRBJ1-2; TRBD1 agrees at 7 bases. This CDR3 has 13 residues. Germline lookup yields CDR1 SGHDT and CDR2 YYEEEE. Trimming took 0 bases from V and 8 from J; bases not matched to a gene: 4. CDR3 loop: CASSLVGQLGYTF. The DNA for the CDR3 is TGTGCCAGCAGCTTGGTGGGACAGTTAGGCTACACCTTC.

This sequence joins TRBV19 and TRBJ2-2; a weak D match, TRBD2 (7 bases). Germline CDR1 and CDR2: LNHDA and SQIVND (reference sequence). The ends were cut back, 7 bases at V and 0 bases at J, with 18 bases in the middle. The CDR3 sequence is 17 residues long. The CDR3 DNA reads as TGTGCCAGTACCCCCAGGGGAGGGGCCGCGAACACCGGGGAGCTGTTTTTT. This translates into CASTPRGGAANTGELFF.

This chain uses TRBV25-1 with TRBJ1-2; possibly TRBD1 for D (6 bases). This CDR3 comprises 17 residues. V was pared by 0 bases and J by 0 bases, with 14 bases between. Germline V gene lookup returns CDR1 MGHDK and CDR2 SYGVNS. The CDR3 DNA reads as TGTGCCAGCAGTGAATATACGAGGGGGACCTCTAACTATGGCTACACCTTC. Its protein product is CASSEYTRGTSNYGYTF.

CDR3 nucleotides: TGTGCCAGCAGCGTAAAATGGATTTCACCCCTCCACTTT. It translates to CASSVKWISPLHF. This chain joins TRBV9 and TRBJ1-6; no firm D call. Trimming took 1 base from V and 9 from J, leaving 8 bases between them. Germline V gene lookup returns CDR1 SGDLS and CDR2 YYNGEE. The CDR3 covers 13 residues.

The chain couples TRBV2 to TRBJ2-1, with 8 bases matching TRBD1. Germline assignment: CDR1 SNHLY and CDR2 FYNNEI. The V gene end was trimmed by 6 bases and the J gene end by 12 bases; junction bases not matched to a gene: 10. The CDR3 loop spans 13 amino acids. The CDR3 DNA reads TGTGCCAGCAGGCCAGACAGGGGTGATGGGCAGTTCTTC. This codes for CASRPDRGDGQFF.

This chain links TRBV5-1 with TRBJ2-5; D might be TRBD1 or TRBD2, each matching 5 bases. The end of the DNA fits TRBJ2-7 better, so the J call may be wrong. The CDR3 runs 15 residues. Germline V lookup: CDR1 SGHRS, CDR2 YFSETQ. In DNA form, the CDR3 reads TGCGCCAGCAGCTTGGCCGGGACGGGATCCTACGAGCAGTACTTC. Its protein product is CASSLAGTGSYEQYF.

The genes are TRBV7-2 and TRBJ1-2; no firm D call. Per germline, CDR1 SGHTA and CDR2 FQGNSA. The CDR3 is made up of 14 amino acids. With 1 base removed from V and 8 bases from J, the gap between germline ends came to 14 bases. The CDR3 reads CASSLVGRAPGYTF. In DNA, the CDR3 is TGTGCCAGCAGCTTAGTCGGGAGGGCGCCAGGCTACACCTTC. The whole variable domain, filled in from reference TRBV7-2 and TRBJ1-2, reads GAGVSQSPSNKVTEKGKDVELRCDPISGHTALYWYRQSLGQGLEFLIYFQGNSAPDKSGLPSDRFSAERTGGSVSTLTIQRTQQEDSAVYLCASSLVGRAPGYTFGSGTRLTVV.

This clone was seen a single time. The rearrangement uses TRBV9 and TRBJ2-1; 8 positions agree with TRBD2. The CDR3 contains 15 residues. Germline CDR1 SGDLS, CDR2 YYNGEE. With 4 bases clipped from V and 8 bases from J, the junction kept 11 bases outside the gene matches. The DNA for the CDR3 is TGTGCCAGCAGCCTCCCGGGGGGGGCGGTTGATGAGCAGTTCTTC. The encoded protein is CASSLPGGAVDEQFF.

The table lists this clone with a count of one. The genes are TRBV9 and TRBJ1-6; D uncertain. V was shortened by 0 bases and J by 11 bases, with 9 bases between the two germline ends. Germline CDR1 SGDLS, CDR2 YYNGEE. The CDR3 is 13 residues long. The CDR3: CASSVDLDPPLHF. CDR3 bases: TGTGCCAGCAGCGTAGATCTCGATCCACCCCTCCACTTT.

The V gene is TRBV2, the J gene TRBJ1-1; D gene unclear. The CDR3 consists of 14 residues. Germline CDR1 SNHLY, CDR2 FYNNEI. V was cut by 4 bases and J by 1 base, with 10 bases left in between. In nucleotides, the CDR3 is TGTGCCAGCAGTGTTGGCGGCTCGAACACTGAAGCTTTCTTT. Translating gives CASSVGGSNTEAFF. Supplemented by reference TRBV2 and TRBJ1-1, the full variable domain reads EPEVTQTPSHQVTQMGQEVILRCVPISNHLYFYWYRQILGQKVEFLVSFYNNEISEKSEIFDDQFSVERPDGSNFTLKIRSTKLEDSAMYFCASSVGGSNTEAFFGQGTRLTVV.

This clone was seen only once. The chain carries TRBV10-3 and TRBJ2-6; maybe TRBD1 (5 bases). CDR3 length: 16 residues. Germline loops: CDR1 ENHRY, CDR2 SYGVKD. The V gene lost 1 base and the J gene lost 2 bases, with 9 bases spanning the gap. Written as DNA, the CDR3 is TGTGCCATCAGTGAGTTTTCAGGGACTGGGGCCAACGTCCTGACTTTC. Translated: CAISEFSGTGANVLTF.

The rearrangement links TRBV5-4 to TRBJ2-1; no firm D call. The CDR3 is made up of 12 amino acids. The V and J ends lost 4 bases and 7 bases respectively, with 9 bases between them. Germline CDR1 reads SGHNT; CDR2 reads YYREEE (reference sequence). The CDR3 DNA follows: TGTGCCAGCAGCAAACCTGGGAATGAGCAGTTCTTC. Encoded protein: CASSKPGNEQFF.

This chain links TRBV18 with TRBJ2-7; no clear D gene. CDR3 length: 11 residues. Between the trimmed V and J ends, which lost 4 bases and 1 base, there was a span of 2 bases. Germline V lookup: CDR1 KGHSH, CDR2 LQKENI. The CDR3 here is CASSRSYEQYF. CDR3 in DNA: TGTGCCAGCTCACGATCCTACGAGCAGTACTTC.

A remark on this clone: The same CDR3 also results from other DNA sequences found in this sample. The rearrangement links TRBV15 to TRBJ2-5; D is undetermined. This CDR3 is built from 12 residues. Germline loops: CDR1 LNHNV, CDR2 YYDKDF (reference sequence). V lost 2 bases, J lost 2 bases, and 3 bases lay in between. The CDR3, as DNA: TGTGCCACCAGCAGAAATCAAGAGACCCAGTACTTC. This translates into CATSRNQETQYF.

The chain joins TRBV5-1 to TRBJ2-5; 10 bases are shared with TRBD1. Losses at the gene ends were 7 bases for V and 1 base for J; bases not matched to a gene: 1. Germline CDR1 is SGHRS and CDR2 is YFSETQ. The CDR3 totals 13 residues. CDR3 residues: CASGTGVQETQYF. The DNA of the CDR3 is TGCGCCAGCGGGACAGGGGTCCAAGAGACCCAGTACTTC.

The chain is built from TRBV6-4 and TRBJ1-3; unclear D gene. CDR1 is MRHNA, CDR2 SNTAGT, per germline. CDR3 size: 15 residues. V lost 2 bases to trimming and J lost 0 bases, with 8 bases between them. For the CDR3, the DNA is TGTGCCAGCAGTGACCCCAGACCCTCTGGAAACACCATATATTTT. The encoded protein is CASSDPRPSGNTIYF.

The chain joins TRBV4-1 to TRBJ1-5, with D possibly matching TRBD1 (5 bases). V was clipped by 0 bases and J by 5 bases, with 11 bases between them. CDR3 size: 15 residues. Germline V lookup: CDR1 MGHRA, CDR2 YSYEKL. CDR3 nucleotides: TGCGCCAGCAGCCAAGATGCTGACAGTTATCAGCCCCAGCATTTT. This sequence encodes CASSQDADSYQPQHF.